The 30 T cell receptor beta chains reported below all come from one sample, sequenced in a study of T-cell reconstitution after alpha-beta-depleted transplantation in children. Preparing the TCRbeta library involved the use of unique molecular identifiers. Using its own MiXCR run on the PCR reads, TCRdb lists one record per CDR3 protein. The data show around 370,000 distinct CDR3 sequences, roughly 15% seen once. Sequenced here: PBMCs, mostly from graft donor cells, sampled 360 days after TCRalphabeta/CD19-depleted stem cell transplant. The source is a male patient under 10 years old who had a stem cell transplant for acute lymphoblastic leukemia, so the T cells may come from the graft donor.

Ten or more counts support this clonotype. This sequence joins TRBV29-1 and TRBJ2-2; D is unresolved. CDR3 size: 12 residues. V lost 5 bases and J lost 5, with 9 bases in between. CDR1 is SQVTM, CDR2 ANQGSEA, per germline. CDR3 coding DNA: TGCAGCGTTTCCGGTTGGACCGGGGAGCTGTTTTTT. Protein product: CSVSGWTGELFF.

The V call is TRBV7-2, the J call TRBJ2-7; D call uncertain. CDR3 length: 16 residues. Looked up from germline, CDR1 is SGHTA and CDR2 is FQGNSA. The V and J ends lost 3 bases and 2 bases respectively, with 17 bases between them. In DNA form, the CDR3 reads TGTGCCAGCAGCTTCAACCTCGGGCCGACTCCCTACGAGCAGTACTTC. It specifies CASSFNLGPTPYEQYF.

The chain couples TRBV19 to TRBJ2-2; 9 bases are shared with TRBD1. CDR1 is LNHDA and CDR2 is SQIVND in the germline V gene (reference sequence). This CDR3 has 15 residues. Trimming removed 7 bases from V and 2 bases from J; junction bases left unmatched: 5. This chain's CDR3 is CASKTGGLNTGELFF. CDR3 in DNA: TGTGCCAGTAAAACAGGGGGCCTAAACACCGGGGAGCTGTTTTTT.

In regard to this clonotype: Lacking the conserved final phenylalanine or tryptophan, this CDR3 likely reflects a read error. The rearrangement uses TRBV19 and TRBJ2-2; 7 bases are a match to TRBD1. The germline V gene has CDR1 LNHDA and CDR2 SQIVND (reference sequence). The junction had 10 bases not matched to a gene; V was cut back by 5 bases and J by 7 bases. This CDR3 has 15 residues. The CDR3 bases are TGTGCCAGTAGTGCCCGACAGGGAGTCGTCGGGGAGCTGTTTTAT. It codes for CASSARQGVVGELFY.

The chain carries TRBV7-6 and TRBJ2-7, with a weak D call TRBD2 (7 bases). Between the trimmed V and J ends, which lost 5 bases and 3 bases, there was a span of 17 bases. In germline, CDR1 is SGHVS, CDR2 FNYEAQ. The CDR3 sequence is 15 residues long. This CDR3 is CASSPGGGSIYEQYF. The CDR3 region has the DNA TGTGCCAGCAGCCCTGGGGGCGGGAGCATCTACGAGCAGTACTTC.

This clonotype occurred many times. The rearrangement uses TRBV5-1 and TRBJ2-3; tentative D call: TRBD2 (6 bases). This CDR3 has 13 residues. Germline V CDR1 and CDR2: SGHRS, YFSETQ. Trimming removed 5 bases from V and 0 bases from J, with 7 bases in between. The CDR3 sequence: CASREGSTDTQYF. CDR3 nucleotide sequence: TGCGCCAGCAGGGAGGGGAGCACAGATACGCAGTATTTT.

The chain carries TRBV4-3 and TRBJ2-5; D gene unclear. There are 14 residues in the CDR3. Trimming took off 1 base at V and 4 bases at J, with 10 bases between the two ends. CDR1 LGHNA and CDR2 YSLEER come from the germline V gene. CDR3 sequence reads: CASSQGPLGETQYF. The DNA for the CDR3 is TGCGCCAGCAGCCAAGGGCCCCTGGGAGAGACCCAGTACTTC.

CDR3 sequence reads: CASSLLAGRGGNEQFF. The CDR3 DNA is TGTGCCAGCAGCCTCTTAGCGGGCCGGGGGGGGAATGAGCAGTTCTTC. The chain uses TRBV7-9 and TRBJ2-1, with 8 bases aligning to TRBD2. CDR1 and CDR2 (germline): SEHNR, FQNEAQ (reference sequence). The CDR3 is made up of 16 amino acids. V gave up 5 bases and J gave up 7 bases; unmatched junction bases: 13.

Remarks on this clonotype: The junction shows a germline mismatch at one end, possibly a read error. The J gene is TRBJ2-3, the V gene TRBV7-2; unclear D gene. The CDR3 extends over 14 amino acids. Germline V lookup: CDR1 SGHTA, CDR2 FQGNSA. The DNA for the CDR3 is TGTGCCAGCAGCTTAGGCCCTCGCACAGATACGCAATATTTT. Translated: CASSLGPRTDTQYF.

The chain is built from TRBV5-6 and TRBJ2-1, with 9 positions matching TRBD2. V lost 1 base to trimming and J lost 8 bases; unmatched junction nucleotides: 10. CDR1 and CDR2 from the germline V gene are SGHDT and YYEEEE. The CDR3 sequence is 16 residues long. CDR3 amino acids: CASSLTRGSGSYEQFF. CDR3 nucleotides: TGTGCCAGCAGCTTGACCCGGGGTAGCGGGAGCTATGAGCAGTTCTTC.

The chain couples TRBV6-2 or TRBV6-3 to TRBJ1-2; D ambiguous. Germline V gene data show CDR1 as MNHEY and CDR2 as SVGEGT. The CDR3 has 15 residues. The V and J ends lost 6 bases and 1 base respectively, with 15 bases between them. CDR3 sequence reads: CASSSEPYVNYGYTF. The DNA for the CDR3 is TGTGCCAGCAGCTCGGAACCCTACGTTAACTATGGCTACACCTTC.

This clonotype was seen at least ten times. This chain links TRBV6-1 with TRBJ2-2, with a weak D call TRBD1 (5 bases). V was shortened by 3 bases and J by 0 bases, with 20 bases between the two germline ends. CDR1 is MNHNS, CDR2 SASEGT, per germline. The CDR3 length is 19 residues. The CDR3 DNA follows: TGTGCCAGCAGTGAGGTCTTATTTATGGGCAGGGCGAACACCGGGGAGCTGTTTTTT. Amino acids: CASSEVLFMGRANTGELFF.

This clonotype was seen ten or more times. This chain connects TRBV29-1 to TRBJ2-1, with TRBD2 identical over 11 bases. This CDR3 spans 14 amino acids. V lost 5 bases to trimming and J lost 5 bases; unmatched junction nucleotides: 5. Germline assignment: CDR1 SQVTM and CDR2 ANQGSEA. This CDR3 reads CSVIGTSGHNEQFF. Written as DNA, the CDR3 is TGCAGCGTTATCGGGACTAGCGGCCACAATGAGCAGTTCTTC.

This clonotype was found many times. This chain uses TRBV6-1 with TRBJ2-7; 9 bases match TRBD2. Germline loops: CDR1 MNHNS, CDR2 SASEGT. The length of the CDR3 is 18 residues. Trimming cost V 6 bases and J 4 bases; bases outside gene matches: 19. The CDR3 DNA sequence: TGTGCCAGCAGGGCGCGGGGAATCCTCCTAGCGGGACCTTACGAGCAGTACTTC. This gives the protein CASRARGILLAGPYEQYF.

This chain joins TRBV20-1 and TRBJ2-1; no clear D gene. The V gene lost 6 bases and the J gene lost 8 bases, with 8 bases spanning the gap. The CDR3 is 10 residues long. Germline loops: CDR1 DFQATT, CDR2 SNEGSKA (reference sequence). The CDR3 DNA follows: TGCAGTGCGGGAATCTATGAGCAGTTCTTC. Protein: CSAGIYEQFF.

To note about this clonotype: A read error may account for a junction end that differs from germline. V usage is TRBV7-7 and J usage is TRBJ2-1; no firm D call. CDR1 is SSHAT and CDR2 is FNYEAQ in the germline V gene (reference sequence). The CDR3 length is 15 residues. The DNA of the CDR3 is TGTGCTAGCAGCCCATGGACGGATACCTACAATGAGCAGTTCTTC. Its protein product is CASSPWTDTYNEQFF.

The chain carries TRBV4-1 and TRBJ2-3; D is perhaps TRBD2 (5 bases). Deletions cut 0 bases from V and 4 bases from J, with 8 bases between. The germline gives CDR1 MGHRA, CDR2 YSYEKL. CDR3 size: 14 residues. CDR3 nucleotide sequence: TGCGCCAGCAGCCAAGAGGGGAGCCCAGATACGCAGTATTTT. Its protein product is CASSQEGSPDTQYF.

This clonotype was counted between two and nine times. The J gene is TRBJ2-2, the V gene TRBV7-3, with 7 bases matching TRBD1. Per germline, CDR1 SGHTA and CDR2 FQGTGA. V gave up 1 base and J gave up 0 bases; unmatched junction bases: 5. This CDR3 spans 17 amino acids. CDR3 bases: TGTGCCAGCAGCTTAATGGGGACAGAAACGAACACCGGGGAGCTGTTTTTT. Its translation: CASSLMGTETNTGELFF.

This clonotype appeared many times. This chain joins TRBV3-1 and TRBJ2-7; D may correspond to TRBD1 or TRBD2 (5 bases each). Trimming stripped 5 bases from V and 3 bases from J, with 17 bases between. The CDR3 extends over 15 amino acids. In germline, CDR1 is LGHDT, CDR2 YNNKEL (reference sequence). The CDR3 region has the DNA TGTGCCAGCAGCGCCCGGGGACGGCCAGACTACGAGCAGTACTTC. Its translation is CASSARGRPDYEQYF.

The rearrangement joins TRBV28 to TRBJ2-3; 10 nucleotides line up with TRBD2. This CDR3 contains 16 residues. Germline trimming cut 5 bases from V and 3 bases from J; bases unmatched to any gene: 8. Per the germline V gene, CDR1 is MDHEN and CDR2 is SYDVKM. CDR3 protein: CASSPLAGAWTDTQYF. The CDR3 DNA reads as TGTGCCAGCAGTCCGCTAGCGGGAGCGTGGACAGATACGCAGTATTTT.

The chain couples TRBV10-3 to TRBJ2-7, with D possibly matching TRBD1 (5 bases). This CDR3 has 14 amino acids. Per germline, CDR1 ENHRY and CDR2 SYGVKD. Trimming stripped 6 bases from V and 0 bases from J, with 12 bases between. CDR3 protein: CAISPAGLSYEQYF. The CDR3, as DNA: TGTGCCATCAGCCCAGCAGGGCTCTCCTACGAGCAGTACTTC.

On this clonotype itself: Given the absence of the conserved phenylalanine or tryptophan at the CDR3 end, a read error is likely. J is TRBJ2-1 and V is TRBV28; a possible D gene is TRBD1 (6 bases). CDR3 size: 17 residues. With 2 bases removed from V and 4 bases from J, the gap between germline ends came to 18 bases. The V gene's germline CDR1 is MDHEN and CDR2 SYDVKM. CDR3 protein: CASSLREQGDGYNEQFC. In DNA, the CDR3 is TGTGCCAGCAGTTTAAGGGAACAGGGAGACGGGTACAATGAGCAGTTCTGC.

Many counts were recorded for this clonotype. A junction end diverges from the germline sequence, so it may reflect a read error. The V and J genes are TRBV9 and TRBJ2-5; 9 bases fit TRBD1. The V gene's germline CDR1 is SGDLS and CDR2 YYNGEE. The CDR3 has 14 amino acids. The DNA of the CDR3 is TGTGCCAGCAGCGGGACAGGGGAGGGAGAGGCCCAGTACTTC. Protein sequence: CASSGTGEGEAQYF.

The chain joins TRBV9 to TRBJ2-3; D might be TRBD2 (5 bases). The CDR3 is 14 residues long. In germline, CDR1 is SGDLS, CDR2 YYNGEE. V was clipped by 1 base and J by 6 bases, with 12 bases between them. The CDR3, as DNA: TGTGCCAGCAGCGTACCTAGCAGGATGGATACGCAGTATTTT. This translates into CASSVPSRMDTQYF.

This clonotype was seen more than once but under ten times. CDR3 region: CAISVRGHSYEQYF. The CDR3 DNA follows: TGTGCCATCAGTGTTCGGGGACATAGCTACGAGCAGTACTTC. The chain uses TRBV10-3 and TRBJ2-7; D might be TRBD1 (6 bases). V lost 4 bases to trimming and J lost 3 bases, with 13 bases between them. Germline CDR1 reads ENHRY; CDR2 reads SYGVKD. This CDR3 spans 14 amino acids.

The V and J genes are TRBV10-1 and TRBJ2-2; either TRBD1 or TRBD2 may fit D (5 bases each). V lost 6 bases and J lost 4, with 12 bases in between. CDR1 and CDR2 (germline): WNHNN, SYGVQD (reference sequence). This CDR3 comprises 14 residues. CDR3 residues: CASRSSDSTGELFF. DNA of the CDR3: TGCGCCAGCAGGAGTAGCGACAGCACCGGGGAGCTGTTTTTT.

This chain connects TRBV9 to TRBJ2-2; tentative D call: TRBD1 (5 bases). The CDR3 loop spans 15 amino acids. V was pared by 0 bases and J by 7 bases, with 13 bases between. Germline assignment: CDR1 SGDLS and CDR2 YYNGEE. Here the CDR3 DNA reads TGTGCCAGCAGCGTAGCCCACCAGGGTTTCGGGGAGCTGTTTTTT. It specifies CASSVAHQGFGELFF.

V gene TRBV7-9 combines with J gene TRBJ2-7; possibly TRBD1 or TRBD2 for D (5 bases each). This CDR3 is 15 amino acids long. Trimming cost V 5 bases and J 2 bases, with 16 bases left between them. Germline loops: CDR1 SEHNR, CDR2 FQNEAQ (reference sequence). This chain's CDR3 is CASSQRGLAAYEQYF. The CDR3 nucleotides are TGTGCCAGCAGCCAGAGGGGTCTAGCTGCCTACGAGCAGTACTTC.

This chain connects TRBV18 to TRBJ2-1; 13 nucleotides align to TRBD2. Germline V gene data show CDR1 as KGHSH and CDR2 as LQKENI. This CDR3 has 13 residues. The trim removed 5 bases at V and 8 bases at J, leaving 0 bases unmatched. In DNA, the CDR3 is TGTGCCAGCTCAGGACTAGCGGGAGATGAGCAGTTCTTC. This codes for CASSGLAGDEQFF.

The table lists this clonotype with many counts. The chain couples TRBV12-3 or TRBV12-4 to TRBJ2-2; the match to TRBD2 covers 10 bases. J lost 5 bases, V lost 5 bases, and 2 bases had no gene match. CDR3 length equals 14 residues. The CDR3 region has the DNA TGTGCCAGCAGTAGGACTAGCGGTACCGGGGAGCTGTTTTTT. This gives the protein CASSRTSGTGELFF.